Shown below are 21 T cell receptor beta chains from a single sample sequenced in a study of CXCR3-negative and CXCR3-positive naive CD8 T cells (dated by TCRdb to the late 2010s). Overall study outcomes, separate from this receptor: TRB CDR3s from CXCR3-positive naive cells showed higher hydrophobicity (lower Kidera factor 4), lower energy, and higher strength and volume indices than CXCR3-negative naive cells.

Their antigens are not known. Sequencing was carried out with a NextSeq 550. The Human TCR Profiling Kit (MiLaboratory) was used to make UMI-labeled 5' RACE TRB cDNA libraries. The reads went through TCRdb reprocessing, and each CDR3 protein sequence gets one entry with no DNA. The data table for this sample lists tens of thousands of distinct CDR3 sequences. The top ten clonotypes cover 0.62% of the sample. The sequenced sample consisted of naive CXCR3+ CD8+ T cells from blood. Reading the label with the study, this specimen's cell subset or site is: CD45RO-CCR7+CD27+CD95- naive CD8+ T cells expressing CXCR3 (TNR3+). The origin of the receptors is a human donor in good health. Some clones in this sample may be carry-over from other donors' samples.

The chain uses TRBV29-1 and TRBJ1-1; TCRdb indicates TRBD1, and absent DNA this call remains unverified. This CDR3 comprises 12 residues. Germline V lookup: CDR1 SQVTM, CDR2 ANQGSEA. CDR3 protein: CSVTGCESEAFF.

V and J are TRBV15 and TRBJ2-1; the TCRdb D gene call, TRBD2, has no DNA to confirm it. Germline V gives CDR1 LNHNV, CDR2 YYDKDF (reference sequence). The CDR3 loop spans 16 amino acids. This CDR3 reads CATSSSGRVSYNEQFF.

The rearrangement links TRBV29-1 to TRBJ2-7; with no DNA, the TCRdb D assignment of TRBD2 cannot be verified. The length of the CDR3 is 15 residues. The V gene's germline CDR1 is SQVTM and CDR2 ANQGSEA. CDR3 protein: CSVDGAGPDSYEQYF.

The chain employs TRBV29-1 and TRBJ2-7. The CDR3 loop spans 11 amino acids. The V gene's germline CDR1 is SQVTM and CDR2 ANQGSEA. The CDR3 sequence is CSVASDYEQYF.

The J gene is TRBJ1-1, the V gene TRBV12-3 or TRBV12-4; there is no DNA to check the TCRdb D call of TRBD1. The CDR3 spans 14 residues. This CDR3 is CASSLTGGGTEAFF.

The chain couples TRBV6-5 to TRBJ2-7; TCRdb indicates TRBD2, and absent DNA this call remains unverified. In germline, CDR1 is MNHEY, CDR2 SVGAGI. This CDR3 contains 16 residues. CDR3 sequence: CASSYLPHYGRYEQYF.

The chain couples TRBV20-1 to TRBJ2-2. There are 14 residues in the CDR3. Germline-derived CDR1 and CDR2 are DFQATT and SNEGSKA (reference sequence). The CDR3 sequence is CSAVDGYNTGELFF.

The chain couples TRBV15 to TRBJ2-7; the TRBD1 assignment by TCRdb is unverifiable without DNA. CDR3 length: 14 residues. Germline V gene data show CDR1 as LNHNV and CDR2 as YYDKDF (reference sequence). CDR3 sequence: CATSGRDREDIQYF.

The CDR3 here is CASSYYPGLDLYNEQFF. This rearrangement joins TRBV6-6 to TRBJ2-1. Per germline, CDR1 MNHNY and CDR2 SVGAGI (reference sequence). CDR3 size: 17 residues.

V usage is TRBV12-3 or TRBV12-4 and J usage is TRBJ1-2; absent DNA, TCRdb's TRBD1 call cannot be checked. The CDR3 has 12 residues. The CDR3 protein is CASSTGTYGYTF.

The chain uses TRBV5-1 and TRBJ1-2; TCRdb gives TRBD1 as the D gene, but with no DNA this cannot be confirmed. This CDR3 region has 17 residues. The germline V gene encodes CDR1 SGHRS and CDR2 YFSETQ. CDR3 residues: CASTPTPTVQPGYGYTF.

The chain combines TRBV6-5 with TRBJ2-4; TCRdb's D call of TRBD2 is untestable without DNA. This CDR3 region has 14 residues. Germline CDR1 reads MNHEY; CDR2 reads SVGAGI. The CDR3 protein is CASSYSSSGTFQYF.

The chain's CDR3 is CAWTGTTFFKQYF. This rearrangement joins TRBV30 to TRBJ2-7; TCRdb selects TRBD2, and the lack of DNA leaves this call unchecked. The CDR3 runs to 13 residues. The germline V gene encodes CDR1 GTSNPN and CDR2 SVGIG (reference sequence).

The chain carries TRBV29-1 and TRBJ2-3; the TCRdb D gene call, TRBD2, has no DNA to confirm it. This CDR3 is 15 amino acids long. Germline V gene lookup returns CDR1 SQVTM and CDR2 ANQGSEA. CDR3 protein: CSGGPVSLGTDTQYF.

The chain carries TRBV12-3 or TRBV12-4 and TRBJ2-7. The CDR3 totals 12 residues. CDR3 in amino acids: CASSYTVYEQYF.

The V gene is TRBV4-3, the J gene TRBJ2-1; the D call of TRBD2 rests on TCRdb alone, since no DNA is present to check it. The CDR3 has 16 residues. Germline V gene data show CDR1 as LGHNA and CDR2 as YSLEER. CDR3 in amino acids: CASSQGLGLGDNEQFF.

The chain carries TRBV2 and TRBJ2-3. Germline loops: CDR1 SNHLY, CDR2 FYNNEI. This CDR3 contains 13 residues. The CDR3 loop reads CASSPHLADTQYF. Combining the CDR3 with reference TRBV2 and TRBJ2-3 gives the whole variable domain EPEVTQTPSHQVTQMGQEVILRCVPISNHLYFYWYRQILGQKVEFLVSFYNNEISEKSEIFDDQFSVERPDGSNFTLKIRSTKLEDSAMYFCASSPHLADTQYFGPGTRLTVL.

V is TRBV29-1 and J is TRBJ2-2; TCRdb's D call of TRBD2 is untestable without DNA. Germline values: CDR1 SQVTM, CDR2 ANQGSEA. CDR3 length: 12 residues. The CDR3 loop reads CSVTIAAGELFF.

This chain links TRBV28 with TRBJ2-3. The CDR3 is 17 amino acids. Germline assignment: CDR1 MDHEN and CDR2 SYDVKM. The CDR3: CASSLFNLGASTDTQYF.

This chain connects TRBV20-1 to TRBJ1-2; TCRdb gives TRBD1 as the D gene, but with no DNA this cannot be confirmed. Germline CDR1 is DFQATT and CDR2 is SNEGSKA (reference sequence). CDR3 length: 19 residues. CDR3 loop: CSARASPIEAKGEVYGYTF.

The CDR3 is CASSERSVDLAGLAYEQYF. The V gene is TRBV6-1, the J gene TRBJ2-7; no DNA is available, so the TRBD2 call from TCRdb remains unchecked. Germline CDR1 reads MNHNS; CDR2 reads SASEGT. The CDR3 loop spans 19 amino acids.